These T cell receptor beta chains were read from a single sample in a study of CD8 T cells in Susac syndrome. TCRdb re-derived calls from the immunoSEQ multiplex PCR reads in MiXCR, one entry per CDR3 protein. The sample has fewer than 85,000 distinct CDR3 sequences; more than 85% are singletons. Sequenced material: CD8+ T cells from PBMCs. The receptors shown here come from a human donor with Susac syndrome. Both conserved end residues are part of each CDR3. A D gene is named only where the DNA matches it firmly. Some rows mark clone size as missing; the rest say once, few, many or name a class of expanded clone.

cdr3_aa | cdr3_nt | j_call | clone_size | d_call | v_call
CASSPGHIIYEQYF | TGCGCCAGCAGCCCGGGACATATTATCTACGAGCAGTACTTC | TRBJ2-7 | - | - | TRBV4-3
CASSGSSREQFF | TGTGCCAGCAGCGGTTCTAGCAGGGAGCAGTTCTTC | TRBJ2-1 | - | - | TRBV9
CASSWKETQYF | TGTGCCAGCAGCTGGAAAGAGACCCAGTACTTC | TRBJ2-5 | - | - | TRBV7-9
CSARDRDYGYTF | TGCAGTGCTAGAGACAGGGACTATGGCTACACCTTC | TRBJ1-2 | - | - | TRBV20-1
CASSIGGAEAFF | TGTGCCAGTAGTATTGGGGGGGCTGAAGCTTTCTTT | TRBJ1-1 | once | - | TRBV19
CASSSRTSWSYGYTF | TGTGCCAGCAGCTCCCGGACTTCCTGGAGCTATGGCTACACCTTC | TRBJ1-2 | - | - | TRBV5-4
CASSGQGGHEQYF | TGTGCCAGCAGCGGACAGGGAGGCCACGAGCAGTACTTC | TRBJ2-7 | - | TRBD1 | TRBV13
CASSLRPGKNIQYF | TGTGCCAGCAGTTTACGCCCGGGTAAAAACATTCAGTACTTC | TRBJ2-4 | - | - | TRBV28
CASSLNGDFDQPQHF | TGTGCCAGCAGCTTGAACGGAGACTTTGATCAGCCCCAGCATTTT | TRBJ1-5 | - | - | TRBV5-6
CASSFGTAYEQYF | TGTGCCAGCAGCTTTGGGACTGCCTACGAGCAGTACTTC | TRBJ2-7 | few | - | TRBV7-9
CSAPGLAGRRQYNEQFF | TGCAGTGCTCCGGGACTAGCGGGCCGCCGCCAATACAATGAGCAGTTCTTC | TRBJ2-1 | - | TRBD2 | TRBV20-1
CASSQPGQGPKNIQYF | TGTGCCAGCAGTCAACCGGGACAGGGGCCCAAAAACATTCAGTACTTC | TRBJ2-4 | - | TRBD1 | TRBV11-1
CASRGAEQYF | TGTGCCAGCAGAGGAGCCGAGCAGTACTTC | TRBJ2-7 | - | - | TRBV28
CASSAHPGLTSSYNEQFF | TGTGCCAGCAGCGCCCACCCGGGCCTCACTAGCTCCTACAATGAGCAGTTCTTC | TRBJ2-1 | - | - | TRBV9
CSARRADGQETQYF | TGCAGTGCTAGACGGGCCGACGGGCAAGAGACCCAGTACTTC | TRBJ2-5 | - | - | TRBV20-1
CASSSLAGARTGELFF | TGTGCCAGCAGTTCCCTAGCGGGAGCACGGACCGGGGAGCTGTTTTTT | TRBJ2-2 | - | TRBD2 | TRBV12-3/TRBV12-4
CASSPAGMYNEQFF | TGTGCCAGCAGCCCGGCGGGAATGTACAATGAGCAGTTCTTC | TRBJ2-1 | - | - | TRBV6-5